The 20 T cell receptor beta chains below come from one sample, sequenced in a study of beta chain features in type 1 diabetes. No antigen has been assigned to these receptors. Study conclusions and caveats: All four CD4+ subsets of Type 1 diabetes patients contained TCRB CDR3s that were moderately but significantly shorter.

The entirety of the isolated RNA underwent reverse transcription, so expressed TCRB transcripts were sequenced. The protocol was immunoSEQ multiplex PCR, while the TCRdb copy is restricted to in-frame clones and leaves out a portion. The table shows 350,000 to 450,000 clones, with over 9.5% occurring only once. Specimen: naive CD4+ T cells from blood. These TCRs come from a young woman with type 1 diabetes.

The chain is built from TRBV9 and TRBJ2-1; 8 positions agree with TRBD2. CDR3 size: 17 residues. Trimming at V came to 7 bases and at J to 0 bases, leaving 12 bases not matched to a gene. Looked up from germline, CDR1 is SGDLS and CDR2 is YYNGEE. The CDR3 bases are TGTGCCAGCTCCGAACTTAGCGGGGCCAGCTCCTACAATGAGCAGTTCTTC. Its protein product is CASSELSGASSYNEQFF.

This chain joins TRBV30 and TRBJ1-3; possibly TRBD1 for D (5 bases). The CDR3 loop spans 12 amino acids. The germline CDR1 and CDR2 sequences are GTSNPN and SVGIG (reference sequence). Deletions cut 0 bases from V and 8 bases from J, with 8 bases between. CDR3 protein: CAWSVGGDTIYF. As DNA, the CDR3 is TGTGCCTGGAGTGTGGGGGGAGACACCATATATTTT.

This clone was seen more than once but under ten times. The J gene is TRBJ2-3, the V gene TRBV4-3; TRBD2 agrees at 12 bases. The V segment lost 4 bases and the J segment 5 bases; nucleotides outside the gene matches: 10. This CDR3 spans 17 amino acids. Per germline, CDR1 LGHNA and CDR2 YSLEER. CDR3 DNA: TGCGCCAGCAGCCTTTCGACTAGCGGGGGCCTCGTAGATACGCAGTATTTT. Amino acids: CASSLSTSGGLVDTQYF.

The chain has TRBV11-2 and TRBJ1-2; 10 positions agree with TRBD1. V was pared by 5 bases and J by 7 bases, with 7 bases of the junction left unmatched. CDR1 and CDR2 (germline): SGHAT, FQNNGV. The CDR3 is 14 amino acids. DNA for the CDR3: TGTGCCAGCAGCCCCGGGGGACAGGGGTTTGGCTACACCTTC. This codes for CASSPGGQGFGYTF.

This clone was found a few times. The chain recombines TRBV4-1 with TRBJ2-1; a weak D match, TRBD2 (6 bases). The CDR3 runs 15 residues. The V and J ends lost 1 base and 1 base respectively, with 8 bases between them. CDR1 is MGHRA and CDR2 is YSYEKL in the germline V gene. CDR3 bases: TGCGCCAGCAGCCAAGGTGGGACTTCCTACAATGAGCAGTTCTTC. Translating it yields CASSQGGTSYNEQFF.

The rearrangement joins TRBV5-1 to TRBJ1-2; D gene unclear. Germline CDR1 SGHRS, CDR2 YFSETQ. The CDR3 spans 13 residues. Trimming took off 4 bases at V and 5 bases at J, with 12 bases between the two ends. The CDR3 loop is CASSPGSLYGYTF. CDR3 coding DNA: TGCGCCAGCAGCCCCGGTAGTTTGTATGGCTACACCTTC.

The chain carries TRBV9 and TRBJ2-7; 7 nucleotides line up with TRBD1. With V trimmed by 3 bases and J by 2 bases, 2 bases remained unmatched. The length of the CDR3 is 13 residues. CDR1 and CDR2 from the germline V gene are SGDLS and YYNGEE. DNA for the CDR3: TGTGCCAGCAGCGCCGGACAGGCCTACGAGCAGTACTTC. This gives the protein CASSAGQAYEQYF.

This clone was observed a handful of times. The chain joins TRBV9 to TRBJ2-3; D gene ambiguous. The CDR3 contains 13 residues. Germline V gene lookup returns CDR1 SGDLS and CDR2 YYNGEE. Trimming took off 0 bases at V and 5 bases at J, with 7 bases between the two ends. This CDR3 reads CASSVDSGDTQYF. As DNA, the CDR3 is TGTGCCAGCAGCGTAGACTCGGGAGATACGCAGTATTTT.

In its sample, this clone was seen a few times. The J gene is TRBJ2-1, the V gene TRBV7-9, with 9 bases that match TRBD2. CDR1 SEHNR and CDR2 FQNEAQ come from the germline V gene (reference sequence). The CDR3 length is 16 residues. V dropped 5 bases and J dropped 2; count of bases not matched to a gene: 7. CDR3 nucleotide sequence: TGTGCCAGCAGCAGAATAGCGGGAGAAGCCTACAATGAGCAGTTCTTC. Encoded protein: CASSRIAGEAYNEQFF. Drawing the rest from reference TRBV7-9 and TRBJ2-1, the complete variable domain is DTGVSQNPRHKITKRGQNVTFRCDPISEHNRLYWYRQTLGQGPEFLTYFQNEAQLEKSRLLSDRFSAERPKGSFSTLEIQRTEQGDSAMYLCASSRIAGEAYNEQFFGPGTRLTVL.

The chain uses TRBV10-3 and TRBJ1-3; 11 bases are a match to TRBD1. J was trimmed by 4 bases and V by 7 bases; bases with no gene match: 6. This CDR3 comprises 15 residues. Per the germline V gene, CDR1 is ENHRY and CDR2 is SYGVKD. The CDR3 here is CAIIGDRGNGNTIYF. The CDR3 DNA follows: TGTGCCATCATCGGGGACAGGGGGAACGGAAACACCATATATTTT.

The chain uses TRBV5-4 and TRBJ2-7; TRBD2 matches 8 bases. Per germline, CDR1 SGHNT and CDR2 YYREEE (reference sequence). This CDR3 has 16 residues. J gave up 7 bases and V 4 bases, and 16 bases lay outside the gene matches. The DNA of the CDR3 is TGTGCCAGCAGCCTAGGTGGTAGCGGGGTCCTCGGAGAGCAGTACTTC. It codes for CASSLGGSGVLGEQYF.

A few counts support this clone. The gene calls are TRBV29-1 and TRBJ2-2; TRBD2 is a possible D gene (6 bases). CDR1 is SQVTM, CDR2 ANQGSEA, per germline. Trimming took off 4 bases at V and 5 bases at J, with 8 bases between the two ends. The CDR3 contains 12 residues. Written as DNA, the CDR3 is TGCAGCGTTGGGAGGGGAACCGGGGAGCTGTTTTTT. Translation gives CSVGRGTGELFF.

In its sample, this clone was seen a few times. This chain joins TRBV20-1 and TRBJ1-1, with D unresolved. Germline CDR1 reads DFQATT; CDR2 reads SNEGSKA (reference sequence). The CDR3 loop spans 10 amino acids. Trimming cost V 6 bases and J 3 bases, with 5 bases left between them. The CDR3 bases are TGCAGTGCGTCGGACACTGAAGCTTTCTTT. Encoded protein: CSASDTEAFF.

This clone was observed a handful of times. Germline and junction disagree at one end, which may indicate a read error. The J gene is TRBJ2-7, the V gene TRBV18; 7 bases map to TRBD2. CDR3 size: 13 residues. Germline loops: CDR1 KGHSH, CDR2 LQKENI. The CDR3 DNA reads as TGTGCCAGCTCACTTAACCCACCGCCGGCGGGGGACTTC. Its protein is CASSLNPPPAGDF.

The rearrangement joins TRBV5-1 to TRBJ2-7; 7 bases are shared with TRBD1. V dropped 4 bases and J dropped 4; count of bases not matched to a gene: 2. Germline lookup yields CDR1 SGHRS and CDR2 YFSETQ. The CDR3 contains 12 residues. CDR3 region: CASSPRGYEQYF. The CDR3 bases are TGCGCCAGCAGCCCCAGGGGGTACGAGCAGTACTTC.

This clone was recorded a few times. V and J are TRBV11-3 and TRBJ2-1; 10 positions match TRBD2. Per the germline V gene, CDR1 is SGHNT and CDR2 is YENEEA. The CDR3 sequence is 14 residues long. The ends lost 8 bases at V and 9 bases at J; junction bases unmatched: 10. CDR3 sequence: CASLSAGGPREQFF. CDR3 coding DNA: TGTGCCAGCTTATCAGCGGGAGGGCCCCGTGAGCAGTTCTTC.

This clone was seen a few times. V is TRBV2 and J is TRBJ1-1; possibly TRBD1 for D (6 bases). Deletions cut 5 bases from V and 3 bases from J, with 13 bases between. Germline V lookup: CDR1 SNHLY, CDR2 FYNNEI. This CDR3 comprises 14 residues. The DNA of the CDR3 is TGTGCCAGCAGTACCCAGGGGTCGGACACTGAAGCTTTCTTT. This sequence encodes CASSTQGSDTEAFF.

The rearrangement joins TRBV28 to TRBJ2-1, with D perhaps TRBD1 (6 bases). The length of the CDR3 is 16 residues. V dropped 2 bases and J dropped 0 bases, with 11 bases sitting between them. Germline V CDR1 and CDR2: MDHEN, SYDVKM. The CDR3 sequence is CASSLPRQASYNEQFF. CDR3 bases: TGTGCCAGCAGTTTACCCCGACAGGCCTCCTACAATGAGCAGTTCTTC.

This clone has only a few counts. The chain employs TRBV29-1 and TRBJ1-1, with D tentatively TRBD1 (6 bases). The V and J ends lost 6 bases and 1 base respectively, with 12 bases between them. Germline CDR1 and CDR2: SQVTM and ANQGSEA. The CDR3 extends over 13 amino acids. CDR3 bases: TGCAGCGTCACAATGGACAGGAACACTGAAGCTTTCTTT. Residues: CSVTMDRNTEAFF.

J is TRBJ1-5 and V is TRBV18, with TRBD1 matching over 8 bases. The ends lost 2 bases at V and 5 bases at J; junction bases unmatched: 5. The germline V gene has CDR1 KGHSH and CDR2 LQKENI. The CDR3 runs to 15 residues. This CDR3 reads CASSPVGTGYQPQHF. The CDR3 bases are TGTGCCAGCTCACCAGTTGGGACAGGCTATCAGCCCCAGCATTTT.